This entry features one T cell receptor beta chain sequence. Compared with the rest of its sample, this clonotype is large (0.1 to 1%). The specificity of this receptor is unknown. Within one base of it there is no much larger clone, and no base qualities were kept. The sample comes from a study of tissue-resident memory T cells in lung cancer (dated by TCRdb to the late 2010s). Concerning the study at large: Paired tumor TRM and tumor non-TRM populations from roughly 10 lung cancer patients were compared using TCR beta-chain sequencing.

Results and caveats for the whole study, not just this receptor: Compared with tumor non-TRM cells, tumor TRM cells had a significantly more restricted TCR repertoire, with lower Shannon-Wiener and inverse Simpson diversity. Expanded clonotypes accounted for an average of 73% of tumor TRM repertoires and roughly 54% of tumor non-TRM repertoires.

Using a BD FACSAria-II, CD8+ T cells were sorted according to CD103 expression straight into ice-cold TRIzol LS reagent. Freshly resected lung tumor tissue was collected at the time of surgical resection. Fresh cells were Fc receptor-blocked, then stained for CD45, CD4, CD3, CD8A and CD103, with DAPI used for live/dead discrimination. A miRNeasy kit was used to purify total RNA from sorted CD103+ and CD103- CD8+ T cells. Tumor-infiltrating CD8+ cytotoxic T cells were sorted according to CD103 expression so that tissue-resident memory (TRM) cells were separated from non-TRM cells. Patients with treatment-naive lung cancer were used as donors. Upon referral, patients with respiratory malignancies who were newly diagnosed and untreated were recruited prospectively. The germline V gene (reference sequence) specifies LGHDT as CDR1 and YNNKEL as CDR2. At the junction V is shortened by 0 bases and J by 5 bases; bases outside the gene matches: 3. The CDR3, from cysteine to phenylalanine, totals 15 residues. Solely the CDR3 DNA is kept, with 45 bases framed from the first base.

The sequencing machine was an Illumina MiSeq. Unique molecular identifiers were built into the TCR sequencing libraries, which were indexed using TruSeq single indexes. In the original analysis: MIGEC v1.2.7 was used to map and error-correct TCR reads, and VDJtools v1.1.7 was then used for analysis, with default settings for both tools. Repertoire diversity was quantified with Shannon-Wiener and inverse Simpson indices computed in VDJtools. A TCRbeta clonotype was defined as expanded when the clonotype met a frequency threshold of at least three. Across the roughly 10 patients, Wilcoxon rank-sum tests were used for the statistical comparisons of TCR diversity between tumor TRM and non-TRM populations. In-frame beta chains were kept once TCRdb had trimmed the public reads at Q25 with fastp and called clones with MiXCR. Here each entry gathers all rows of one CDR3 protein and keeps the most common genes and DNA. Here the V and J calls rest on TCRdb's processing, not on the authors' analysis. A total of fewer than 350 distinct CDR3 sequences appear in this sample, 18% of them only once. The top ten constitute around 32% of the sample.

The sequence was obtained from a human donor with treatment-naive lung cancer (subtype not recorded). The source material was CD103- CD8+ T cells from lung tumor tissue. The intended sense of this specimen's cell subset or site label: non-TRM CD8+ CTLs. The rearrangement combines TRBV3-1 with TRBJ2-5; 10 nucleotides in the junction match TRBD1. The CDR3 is CASSQDMTGGETQYF. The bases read TGTGCCAGCAGCCAAGATATGACAGGGGGCGAGACCCAGTACTTC.